Following are 29 T cell receptor beta chains from one sample sequenced in a study of blood T cell repertoires in COVID-19. The protocol was immunoSEQ multiplex PCR, while the TCRdb copy is restricted to in-frame clones and leaves out a portion. The data show 320,000 or so clones, about 89% seen once. Material: PBMCs or T cells enriched from blood (not recorded which). The receptors shown here come from a man between 60 and 75 years old who had recovered from COVID-19.

The chain couples TRBV30 to TRBJ1-4; 10 nucleotides match TRBD1. Germline V gene data show CDR1 as GTSNPN and CDR2 as SVGIG (reference sequence). The CDR3 extends over 17 amino acids. Trimming at V came to 1 base and at J to 0 bases, leaving 5 bases not matched to a gene. For the CDR3, the DNA is TGTGCCTGGAGTGGGGGGACAGGGGCCCCAACTAATGAAAAACTGTTTTTT. Protein: CAWSGGTGAPTNEKLFF.

The chain has TRBV6-5 and TRBJ1-1; tentatively, D is TRBD1 (5 bases). Germline lookup yields CDR1 MNHEY and CDR2 SVGAGI. The CDR3 runs to 13 residues. Trimming cost V 7 bases and J 4 bases, with 13 bases left between them. The DNA of the CDR3 is TGTGCCAGCACCCCGAGGAGGGGCACTGAAGCTTTCTTT. Translating it yields CASTPRRGTEAFF.

CDR3 DNA sequence: TGTGCCAGCGGGATAGCGGCTAGCACAGATACGCAGTATTTT. It yields the protein CASGIAASTDTQYF. The V and J genes are TRBV9 and TRBJ2-3; D might be TRBD2 (6 bases). Looked up from germline, CDR1 is SGDLS and CDR2 is YYNGEE. Trimming cost V 7 bases and J 0 bases, with 12 bases left between them. The CDR3 extends over 14 amino acids. Full variable domain (remainder filled in from reference TRBV9 and TRBJ2-3): DSGVTQTPKHLITATGQRVTLRCSPRSGDLSVYWYQQSLDQGLQFLIQYYNGEERAKGNILERFSAQQFPDLHSELNLSSLELGDSALYFCASGIAASTDTQYFGPGTRLTVL.

The chain carries TRBV3-1 (or the pseudogene TRBV3-2) and TRBJ2-1; 10 bases are a match to TRBD2. CDR1 is LGHDT, CDR2 YNNKEL, per germline (reference sequence). V shed 3 bases and J 0 bases; nucleotides not matched to a gene: 8. The CDR3 runs 18 residues. The CDR3 is CASSQRLAGPSSYNEQFF. CDR3 DNA: TGTGCCAGCAGCCAGCGACTAGCGGGCCCCAGCTCCTACAATGAGCAGTTCTTC.

The chain is built from TRBV7-2 and TRBJ2-1; D gene ambiguous. CDR3 length: 11 amino acids. Trimming left V 3 bases short and J 8 bases short, with 5 bases between. The germline CDR1 and CDR2 sequences are SGHTA and FQGNSA. CDR3 protein: CASSFIYEQFF. Here the CDR3 DNA reads TGTGCCAGCAGCTTTATTTATGAGCAGTTCTTC.

The CDR3 DNA reads TGTGCCAGCAGAGACAGTATCTATGAGCAGTTCTTC. This gives the protein CASRDSIYEQFF. V usage is TRBV28 and J usage is TRBJ2-1, with a possible D match to TRBD1 (5 bases). Germline V CDR1 and CDR2: MDHEN, SYDVKM. V lost 6 bases and J 8 bases, leaving 11 bases between the germline ends. The CDR3 runs 12 residues.

This rearrangement joins TRBV9 to TRBJ2-7; tentatively, D is TRBD1 (6 bases). This CDR3 is 14 amino acids long. The V end lost 4 bases, the J end lost 2 bases, and 13 bases lay between the germline ends. Germline CDR1 SGDLS, CDR2 YYNGEE. Written as DNA, the CDR3 is TGTGCCAGCAGCCTCGGGACACGTACCTACGAGCAGTACTTC. Translated, it gives CASSLGTRTYEQYF.

In regard to this clone: A junction boundary mismatches the germline segment, possibly from a read error. Other nucleotide sequences from this sample produce the same CDR3. The genes are TRBV6-5 and TRBJ2-7, with TRBD1 identical over 9 bases. This CDR3 has 15 amino acids. Germline V CDR1 and CDR2: MNHEY, SVGAGI. CDR3 in DNA: TGTGCCAGCCGGTTTGCGGGACAGGGATTCTACGAGCAATACTTC. Translation: CASRFAGQGFYEQYF.

CDR3 DNA sequence: TGTGCCAGTAATCCGGGGGGATGGAACACCGGGGAGCTGTTTTTT. Its translation: CASNPGGWNTGELFF. The chain has TRBV19 and TRBJ2-2; TRBD2 matches at 7 bases. CDR3 size: 15 residues. Losses at the gene ends were 7 bases for V and 1 base for J; bases not matched to a gene: 6. The germline CDR1 and CDR2 sequences are LNHDA and SQIVND (reference sequence).

The table lists this clone with a count of one. The rearrangement joins TRBV27 to TRBJ2-7; weak D call: TRBD2 (5 bases). The V end was cut by 6 bases, the J end by 6 bases, with 12 bases between. CDR3 length equals 12 residues. CDR1 MNHEY and CDR2 SMNVEV come from the germline V gene (reference sequence). As DNA, the CDR3 is TGTGCCAGCAGAGACTACCTCTCCGAGCAGTACTTC. Translating it yields CASRDYLSEQYF.

J is TRBJ1-2 and V is TRBV3-1 (or the pseudogene TRBV3-2), with 8 nucleotides matching TRBD1. Germline CDR1 is LGHDT and CDR2 is YNNKEL (reference sequence). This CDR3 comprises 14 residues. J was trimmed by 8 bases and V by 4 bases; bases with no gene match: 9. The CDR3 DNA is TGTGCCAGCAGCCGCCCACAGGGGGGTGTAGGCTACACCTTC. Translating it yields CASSRPQGGVGYTF.

The chain is built from TRBV6-5 and TRBJ1-2, with D perhaps TRBD1 (5 bases). CDR1 is MNHEY, CDR2 SVGAGI, per germline. This CDR3 is built from 13 residues. Deletions cut 4 bases from V and 0 bases from J, with 6 bases between. Written as DNA, the CDR3 is TGTGCCAGCAGTTTGACAGCTAACTATGGCTACACCTTC. It codes for CASSLTANYGYTF.

This clone appeared a single time. The genes are TRBV27 and TRBJ2-3, with D possibly being TRBD1 (5 bases). Germline V gives CDR1 MNHEY, CDR2 SMNVEV (reference sequence). The CDR3 sequence is 12 residues long. V gave up 7 bases and J gave up 5 bases, with 10 bases separating them. The DNA of the CDR3 is TGTGCCAGCAAGGGGATTGTAGATACGCAGTATTTT. It yields the protein CASKGIVDTQYF.

The genes are TRBV5-4 and TRBJ2-3; the match to TRBD2 covers 10 bases. V shed 0 bases, J shed 2 bases, and the junction held 12 bases outside the gene matches. Germline V lookup: CDR1 SGHNT, CDR2 YYREEE (reference sequence). The CDR3 extends over 19 amino acids. The CDR3 bases are TGTGCCAGCAGCTTGGTGACGCCTAGCGGGAGCCTAAACACAGATACGCAGTATTTT. This codes for CASSLVTPSGSLNTDTQYF.

A single count supports this clone. This sequence joins TRBV28 and TRBJ1-5, with TRBD1 matching 10 bases. The CDR3 consists of 15 residues. Germline CDR1 is MDHEN and CDR2 is SYDVKM. The V gene end was trimmed by 5 bases and the J gene end by 7 bases; junction bases not matched to a gene: 8. The CDR3 is CASSRDRGVRQPQHF. The CDR3 DNA sequence: TGTGCCAGCAGTCGGGACAGGGGCGTTCGGCAGCCCCAGCATTTT. Filled out from reference TRBV28 and TRBJ1-5, the complete variable domain reads DVKVTQSSRYLVKRTGEKVFLECVQDMDHENMFWYRQDPGLGLRLIYFSYDVKMKEKGDIPEGYSVSREKKERFSLILESASTNQTSMYLCASSRDRGVRQPQHFGDGTRLSIL.

The V and J genes are TRBV12-3 or TRBV12-4 and TRBJ1-5; tentative D call: TRBD1 (6 bases). With 5 bases removed from V and 5 bases from J, the gap between germline ends came to 10 bases. This CDR3 has 13 residues. CDR3: CASSHRADQPQHF. In DNA form, the CDR3 reads TGTGCCAGCAGTCACAGGGCGGATCAGCCCCAGCATTTT.

The rearrangement uses TRBV5-1 and TRBJ2-2; no clear D. CDR3 size: 12 residues. Trimming took 4 bases from V and 5 from J, leaving 6 bases between them. Germline V gene lookup returns CDR1 SGHRS and CDR2 YFSETQ. CDR3 DNA: TGCGCCAGCAGCGAGTTAACCGGGGAGCTGTTTTTT. Translation gives CASSELTGELFF.

The chain carries TRBV6-6 and TRBJ2-7; TRBD1 matches 9 bases. The trim removed 0 bases at V and 5 bases at J, leaving 8 bases unmatched. In germline, CDR1 is MNHNY, CDR2 SVGAGI (reference sequence). The CDR3 is 16 residues long. CDR3 nucleotide sequence: TGTGCCAGCAGTTACTCGGAGGGACAGGGTGGGCACGAGCAGTACTTC. This encodes CASSYSEGQGGHEQYF.

The CDR3 here is CASSHRGRDQETQYF. The CDR3 region has the DNA TGTGCCAGCTCACACAGGGGGAGAGACCAAGAGACCCAGTACTTC. The rearrangement joins TRBV18 to TRBJ2-5, with TRBD1 identical over 8 bases. CDR1 and CDR2 (germline): KGHSH, LQKENI. The CDR3 totals 15 residues. After removal of 4 bases from V and 0 bases from J, the junction contained 4 bases not matched to a gene.

This chain connects TRBV6-5 to TRBJ1-2; 10 bases line up with TRBD1. Per the germline V gene, CDR1 is MNHEY and CDR2 is SVGAGI. The V segment lost 8 bases and the J segment 7 bases; nucleotides outside the gene matches: 7. The length of the CDR3 is 13 residues. This chain's CDR3 is CASQADRGFGYTF. CDR3 DNA: TGTGCCAGCCAAGCGGACAGGGGGTTTGGCTACACCTTC.

The V and J genes are TRBV9 and TRBJ2-2; 7 bases line up with TRBD1. This CDR3 spans 19 amino acids. Germline V CDR1 and CDR2: SGDLS, YYNGEE. V lost 4 bases and J lost 1; bases outside the gene matches: 16. CDR3 coding DNA: TGTGCCAGCAGCTCCACGACAGGGATCCTCCAACTGAACACCGGGGAGCTGTTTTTT. Its translation: CASSSTTGILQLNTGELFF.

The J gene is TRBJ2-1, the V gene TRBV5-1; TRBD2 matches 7 bases. This CDR3 has 18 residues. Germline V gene lookup returns CDR1 SGHRS and CDR2 YFSETQ. V lost 5 bases to trimming and J lost 0 bases; unmatched junction nucleotides: 14. CDR3 sequence reads: CASRVLIAGTTSYNEQFF. The DNA for the CDR3 is TGCGCCAGCAGGGTACTAATAGCGGGCACAACCTCCTACAATGAGCAGTTCTTC.

This chain links TRBV7-2 with TRBJ1-2; TRBD1 matches at 10 bases. V was pared by 8 bases and J by 4 bases, with 10 bases of the junction left unmatched. Germline V CDR1 and CDR2: SGHTA, FQGNSA. This CDR3 has 15 residues. This CDR3 is CASGGGGQGSYGYTF. Written as DNA, the CDR3 is TGTGCCAGCGGGGGTGGGGGACAGGGGTCCTATGGCTACACCTTC.

The chain couples TRBV6-2 or TRBV6-3 to TRBJ2-7; no reliable D call. Trimming took 3 bases from V and 3 from J, leaving 3 bases between them. Per the germline V gene, CDR1 is MNHEY and CDR2 is SVGEGT. The CDR3 runs 11 residues. The CDR3 spells CASSYYYEQYF. DNA of the CDR3: TGTGCCAGCAGTTATTACTACGAGCAGTACTTC.

The chain recombines TRBV5-6 with TRBJ1-5, with D tentatively TRBD1 (6 bases). The CDR3 has 15 residues. Trimming removed 4 bases from V and 4 bases from J, with 15 bases in between. Germline CDR1 SGHDT, CDR2 YYEEEE. The DNA of the CDR3 is TGTGCCAGCAGCCTGCGACAGGATTTGAATCAGCCCCAGCATTTT. Encoded protein: CASSLRQDLNQPQHF.

V gene TRBV3-1 (or the pseudogene TRBV3-2) combines with J gene TRBJ1-2, with 8 bases lining up with TRBD1. Germline CDR1 and CDR2: LGHDT and YNNKEL (reference sequence). The CDR3 spans 15 residues. Unmatched junction bases numbered 5, after V lost 0 bases and J lost 5 bases. Here the CDR3 DNA reads TGTGCCAGCAGCCAAGATGCAGGGGGCTCATATGGCTACACCTTC. Translation: CASSQDAGGSYGYTF.

The chain joins TRBV19 to TRBJ2-5; 8 nucleotides line up with TRBD1. This CDR3 contains 16 residues. Germline V CDR1 and CDR2: LNHDA, SQIVND (reference sequence). Trimming took 9 bases from V and 0 from J; bases not matched to a gene: 12. For the CDR3, the DNA is TGTGCCAGGCCTGACCAGACGGACAGGGACCAAGAGACCCAGTACTTC. It yields the protein CARPDQTDRDQETQYF.

This clone has only a few counts. The chain carries TRBV5-1 and TRBJ2-1; TRBD2 agrees at 8 bases. Germline loops: CDR1 SGHRS, CDR2 YFSETQ. CDR3 size: 15 residues. V lost 0 bases and J lost 10; bases outside the gene matches: 9. The CDR3 DNA follows: TGCGCCAGCAGCTTGGACGGGAGGGCCCTTGGGGAGCAGTTCTTC. Translated: CASSLDGRALGEQFF.

This clone was observed once. This sequence joins TRBV6-5 and TRBJ2-3; 7 nucleotides align to TRBD1. The CDR3 is made up of 15 amino acids. Germline CDR1 and CDR2: MNHEY and SVGAGI. After removal of 5 bases from V and 5 bases from J, the junction contained 10 bases not matched to a gene. For the CDR3, the DNA is TGTGCCAGCAGTCCTGGGACAGCCTTTAAAGATACGCAGTATTTT. It yields the protein CASSPGTAFKDTQYF.